These 17 T cell receptor beta chains came from one sample sequenced in a study of blood T cell repertoires in COVID-19. Only in-frame clones appear in the TCRdb table, and some are missing; sequencing was by immunoSEQ multiplex PCR. The sample includes 150,000 to 200,000 clones, roughly 87% seen only once; the top ten take 1.2%. Source material: PBMCs or T cells enriched from blood (not recorded which). These receptors were obtained from a human donor with acute COVID-19. The donor label of this sample is uncertain.

This sequence joins TRBV27 and TRBJ2-3; perhaps TRBD1 as D (6 bases). Between the trimmed V and J ends, which lost 4 bases and 4 bases, there was a span of 21 bases. This CDR3 comprises 17 residues. Germline CDR1 MNHEY, CDR2 SMNVEV (reference sequence). The CDR3 protein is CASSWGSRGVGPDTQYF. The CDR3 nucleotides are TGTGCCAGCAGTTGGGGTAGCAGGGGCGTCGGCCCAGATACGCAGTATTTT.

The chain carries TRBV10-3 and TRBJ1-2, with D possibly matching TRBD1 (6 bases). The V end lost 4 bases, the J end lost 5 bases, and 17 bases lay between the germline ends. Germline lookup yields CDR1 ENHRY and CDR2 SYGVKD. The CDR3 has 15 residues. This chain's CDR3 is CAISGGLTDFYGYTF. The CDR3 bases are TGTGCCATCAGTGGGGGGCTGACAGACTTTTATGGCTACACCTTC.

The rearrangement joins TRBV11-2 to TRBJ2-5; TRBD1 aligns across 11 bases. The trim removed 5 bases at V and 4 bases at J, leaving 9 bases unmatched. From germline, CDR1 is SGHAT and CDR2 FQNNGV. The CDR3 sequence is 16 residues long. The DNA of the CDR3 is TGTGCCAGCAGCCCTAGACTTGGACAGGGGGCAGAGACCCAGTACTTC. Amino acids: CASSPRLGQGAETQYF. The full variable domain, completed using reference TRBV11-2 and TRBJ2-5, is EAGVAQSPRYKIIEKRQSVAFWCNPISGHATLYWYQQILGQGPKLLIQFQNNGVVDDSQLPKDRFSAERLKGVDSTLKIQPAKLEDSAVYLCASSPRLGQGAETQYFGPGTRLLVL.

This rearrangement joins TRBV7-3 to TRBJ2-3, with D perhaps TRBD2 (6 bases). With 2 bases removed from V and 4 bases from J, the gap between germline ends came to 16 bases. Germline V lookup: CDR1 SGHTA, CDR2 FQGTGA. The CDR3 runs 16 residues. The CDR3 is CASSLQGLLTADTQYF. In nucleotides, the CDR3 is TGTGCCAGCAGCTTACAGGGACTCCTCACTGCAGATACGCAGTATTTT.

V is TRBV6-5 and J is TRBJ1-2; 7 bases map to TRBD1. V was clipped by 0 bases and J by 1 base; unmatched bases: 2. The length of the CDR3 is 15 residues. The germline CDR1 and CDR2 sequences are MNHEY and SVGAGI. CDR3: CASSYSTGLNYGYTF. DNA for the CDR3: TGTGCCAGCAGTTACTCGACAGGGCTTAACTATGGCTACACCTTC.

As for this clone: Other nucleotide sequences in the sample specify the same CDR3. This CDR3 is CASSLSGGRNEQFF. CDR3 bases: TGTGCCAGCAGCTTGAGCGGGGGCCGTAATGAGCAGTTCTTC. This chain connects TRBV7-2 to TRBJ2-1, with 8 bases aligning to TRBD2. CDR3 length equals 14 residues. CDR1 and CDR2 (germline): SGHTA, FQGNSA. V was clipped by 3 bases and J by 7 bases; unmatched bases: 5.

The chain links TRBV18 to TRBJ1-5; TRBD1 matches at 9 bases. Germline CDR1 reads KGHSH; CDR2 reads LQKENI. V was clipped by 5 bases and J by 9 bases; unmatched bases: 8. The CDR3 extends over 14 amino acids. The CDR3 bases are TGTGCCAGCTCATCGGGACAGGGAGGAGCGCCCCAGCATTTT. This gives the protein CASSSGQGGAPQHF.

The chain combines TRBV30 with TRBJ2-1; TRBD2 matches at 7 bases. The junction had 7 bases not matched to a gene; V was cut back by 1 base and J by 10 bases. The CDR3 is 13 amino acids. Germline V gives CDR1 GTSNPN, CDR2 SVGIG (reference sequence). This CDR3 is CAWSGAGQREQFF. The CDR3, as DNA: TGTGCCTGGAGTGGAGCGGGGCAGCGGGAGCAGTTCTTC. The full variable domain, in which reference TRBV30 and TRBJ2-1 provide the parts outside the CDR3, is SQTIHQWPATLVQPVGSPLSLECTVEGTSNPNLYWYRQAAGRGLQLLFYSVGIGQISSEVPQNLSASRPQDRQFILSSKKLLLSDSGFYLCAWSGAGQREQFFGPGTRLTVL.

The chain carries TRBV19 and TRBJ2-7; 10 positions agree with TRBD1. The length of the CDR3 is 16 residues. With 1 base clipped from V and 6 bases from J, the junction kept 9 bases outside the gene matches. CDR1 LNHDA and CDR2 SQIVND come from the germline V gene (reference sequence). CDR3 sequence reads: CASSIGSGTGVTEQYF. DNA of the CDR3: TGTGCCAGTAGTATAGGATCCGGGACAGGGGTCACCGAGCAGTACTTC.

The V call is TRBV5-4, the J call TRBJ2-7; maybe TRBD2 (6 bases). Germline values: CDR1 SGHNT, CDR2 YYREEE (reference sequence). V was cut by 2 bases and J by 1 base, with 13 bases left in between. The CDR3 has 15 residues. CDR3 coding DNA: TGTGCCAGCAGCTTCGGGGCGGGGTGGTCCTACGAGCAGTACTTC. It specifies CASSFGAGWSYEQYF.

The CDR3 region has the DNA TGTGCCAGCAGCGGGGTCGGAGATTCACCCCTCCACTTT. Translation gives CASSGVGDSPLHF. V gene TRBV9 combines with J gene TRBJ1-6; D is unclear. CDR1 is SGDLS, CDR2 YYNGEE, per germline. V was cut by 3 bases and J by 8 bases, with 9 bases left in between. The CDR3 covers 13 residues.

This clone was detected once. The V and J genes are TRBV18 and TRBJ1-2; 7 nucleotides line up with TRBD1. V dropped 6 bases and J dropped 4; count of bases not matched to a gene: 8. CDR1 and CDR2 (germline): KGHSH, LQKENI. This CDR3 comprises 14 residues. The CDR3 loop is CASSPMDRPYGYTF. In nucleotides, the CDR3 is TGTGCCAGCTCGCCGATGGACAGGCCCTATGGCTACACCTTC.

V and J are TRBV27 and TRBJ1-1; 7 positions agree with TRBD1. There are 15 residues in the CDR3. Trimming removed 5 bases from V and 0 bases from J; junction bases left unmatched: 6. The germline CDR1 and CDR2 sequences are MNHEY and SMNVEV (reference sequence). This CDR3 is CASSPVTGMNTEAFF. The CDR3 coding sequence is TGTGCCAGCAGTCCGGTGACAGGGATGAACACTGAAGCTTTCTTT.

The V gene is TRBV11-2, the J gene TRBJ1-2, with D hard to call. This CDR3 is built from 15 residues. V shed 5 bases and J shed 4 bases, with 17 bases lying between them. Germline V gene lookup returns CDR1 SGHAT and CDR2 FQNNGV. This CDR3 reads CASSTLREGAYGYTF. The CDR3 coding sequence is TGTGCCAGCAGCACCCTACGTGAGGGTGCCTATGGCTACACCTTC.

This chain joins TRBV4-3 and TRBJ1-3; D unresolved. V lost 0 bases and J 2 bases, leaving 8 bases between the germline ends. The CDR3 has 15 residues. The germline V gene has CDR1 LGHNA and CDR2 YSLEER. The CDR3 DNA follows: TGCGCCAGCAGCCAAGATGTGGCCCCTGGAAACACCATATATTTT. Protein sequence: CASSQDVAPGNTIYF.

The rearrangement uses TRBV4-3 and TRBJ1-4; 10 bases map to TRBD1. There are 18 residues in the CDR3. Germline lookup yields CDR1 LGHNA and CDR2 YSLEER. The trim removed 0 bases at V and 5 bases at J, leaving 9 bases unmatched. The CDR3 here is CASSQDYGTGAGNEKLFF. CDR3 coding DNA: TGCGCCAGCAGCCAAGACTATGGGACAGGGGCGGGGAATGAAAAACTGTTTTTT.

The J gene is TRBJ2-5, the V gene TRBV2; D is possibly TRBD2 (5 bases). The CDR3 runs to 12 residues. CDR1 and CDR2 from the germline V gene are SNHLY and FYNNEI. V was clipped by 7 bases and J by 5 bases, with 11 bases between them. The DNA for the CDR3 is TGTGCCAGCATGCAGGAGGTGGAGACCCAGTACTTC. Translating it yields CASMQEVETQYF.